The 8 T cell receptor beta chains in this list originate from one sample, sequenced in a study of shared clonotypes between healthy human individuals. The repertoire was sequenced with immunoSEQ multiplex PCR; TCRdb's copy has only in-frame clones and lacks some. Of about 1,900,000 clones listed, approximately 95% are singletons. Only CD45RO-negative cells positively selected for CCR7 counted as naive CD8 cells, so terminally differentiated effector memory CD45RA+ cells were excluded. The sequenced sample consisted of naive CD8+ T cells sorted from blood. These receptors were obtained from a man between 18 and 29 years old in good health.

The rearrangement uses TRBV28 and TRBJ2-7, with 10 bases lining up with TRBD1. This CDR3 has 13 amino acids. Trimming took 3 bases from V and 5 from J; bases not matched to a gene: 1. Per germline, CDR1 MDHEN and CDR2 SYDVKM. This CDR3 is CASSFGTGDEQYF. As DNA, the CDR3 is TGTGCCAGCAGTTTCGGGACAGGGGACGAGCAGTACTTC.

J is TRBJ2-1 and V is TRBV2; D gene unclear. CDR3 length: 12 residues. Trimming left V 10 bases short and J 4 bases short, with 11 bases between. The germline V gene has CDR1 SNHLY and CDR2 FYNNEI. The CDR3 DNA is TGTGCCACCCGCAGCGCGTACAATGAGCAGTTCTTC. Translation gives CATRSAYNEQFF.

The chain joins TRBV5-6 to TRBJ2-5, with D hard to call. The J call is doubtful: the DNA matches TRBJ2-7 better. Germline V gene sequence: CDR1 SGHDT, CDR2 YYEEEE. The CDR3 extends over 14 amino acids. CDR3 DNA sequence: TGTGCCAGCAGCTTGGGACATCAGATCCACGAGCAGTACTTC. Its protein product is CASSLGHQIHEQYF.

V usage is TRBV6-6 and J usage is TRBJ1-4, with a possible D match to TRBD1 (5 bases). Germline values: CDR1 MNHNY, CDR2 SVGAGI (reference sequence). This CDR3 has 15 amino acids. With 6 bases removed from V and 7 bases from J, the gap between germline ends came to 18 bases. Here the CDR3 DNA reads TGTGCCAGCAGCCTCTTCACAGGTGCCGGTGAAAAACTGTTTTTT. Protein: CASSLFTGAGEKLFF.

V usage is TRBV27 and J usage is TRBJ1-5; D uncertain. Germline lookup yields CDR1 MNHEY and CDR2 SMNVEV (reference sequence). This CDR3 has 14 amino acids. V lost 5 bases to trimming and J lost 7 bases, with 15 bases between them. The CDR3 here is CASSSFFGLQPQHF. The CDR3 DNA reads TGTGCCAGCAGTAGTTTCTTTGGGCTGCAGCCCCAGCATTTT.

The chain is built from TRBV7-6 and TRBJ2-1; D possibly uses TRBD1 or TRBD2 (5 bases each). Trimming shortened V by 1 base and J by 2 bases, and 12 bases separated the two germline ends. Germline V lookup: CDR1 SGHVS, CDR2 FNYEAQ. This CDR3 contains 16 residues. The CDR3 bases are TGTGCCAGCAGCTTAGGTCTCCAGGGACCCTACAATGAGCAGTTCTTC. This codes for CASSLGLQGPYNEQFF.

This clone was seen once. V is TRBV29-1 and J is TRBJ2-2; 8 bases are a match to TRBD1. With V trimmed by 7 bases and J by 5 bases, 6 bases remained unmatched. Germline V gene sequence: CDR1 SQVTM, CDR2 ANQGSEA. The CDR3 is made up of 13 amino acids. CDR3 in DNA: TGCAGCGCTTTTGACAGGGGAACCGGGGAGCTGTTTTTT. Its protein is CSAFDRGTGELFF.

This clone has just one count. Other DNA sequences from this sample encode an identical CDR3 as well. The V and J genes are TRBV6-5 and TRBJ2-7; possibly TRBD2 for D (6 bases). Per the germline V gene, CDR1 is MNHEY and CDR2 is SVGAGI. V gave up 0 bases and J gave up 4 bases, with 10 bases separating them. The CDR3 runs 14 residues. The CDR3 sequence is CASSYSSEGYEQYF. CDR3 coding DNA: TGTGCCAGCAGTTACTCGTCGGAGGGGTACGAGCAGTACTTC.